This T cell receptor beta chain was documented in a study of a mutant IDH1 vaccine in newly diagnosed glioma. Study context: Treatment recipients were approximately 60% male and 37.5% female, and their mean age was approximately 42 years. Before enrollment, the patients had been treated with radiotherapy alone, temozolomide alone, or both together. Most of them had received both.

Time point indicated: week 11, during vaccination. Doses comprised 300 ug of mutant IDH1 20-mer peptide each, plus topical imiquimod. Worth noting for this clone: What it binds is not known.

Study results and limitations: Pseudoprogression appeared unlinked to shifts in leading peripheral T cell clonotypes.

This table comes from immunoSEQ multiplex PCR, and its TCRdb copy is limited to in-frame clones, with some not included. The sample records 110,000 or so clones, 75% to 90% being singletons. Per the germline V gene, CDR1 is LNHDA and CDR2 is SQIVND (reference sequence). The CDR3 has 18 amino acids. V gave up 2 bases and J gave up 1 base; unmatched junction bases: 9. The sequencing here drew on PBMCs, taken from a glioma patient whose treatment included an IDH1 peptide vaccine. The chain joins TRBV19 to TRBJ2-3; 10 bases are shared with TRBD2. The receptor's source is a woman aged 45-65 years with glioma. The CDR3 DNA is TGTGCCAGTAGTATAAGGTCTAGCGGGAGTGGAGGCACAGATACGCAGTATTTT. Translated: CASSIRSSGSGGTDTQYF.